The T cell receptor (beta chain) described here comes from a study of vaccination and CD4 T cells after COVID-19. Germline V gives CDR1 GTSNPN, CDR2 SVGIG (reference sequence). The CDR3 extends over 11 amino acids. Trimming cost V 0 bases and J 6 bases, with 5 bases left between them. The assay that was used to sequence DNA from cultured CD4+ T cells was the Oncomine TCR Beta short-read assay. Someone extracted genomic DNA from cultured CD4+ T cells. TCRdb re-called the PCR reads through MiXCR, storing one row per CDR3 protein. The sample lists some 15,000 distinct CDR3 sequences, 43% occurring once. Treatment here: approximately nine-day PBMC culture with coronavirus spike peptide pools or control peptides (ViraFEST assay). As for this clonotype: Its specificity is not known.

This clonotype originated in a human donor with COVID-19. Sequenced sample: cultured CD4+ T cells from blood. J is TRBJ1-2 and V is TRBV30; D unresolved. The CDR3 coding sequence is TGTGCCTGGAGTGTACTAAATGGCTACACCTTC. Its translation: CAWSVLNGYTF.